This passage covers 15 T cell receptor beta chains from one sample sequenced in a study of identical twins. One entry per CDR3 protein, called by TCRdb with MiXCR from the 5' RACE reads. The sample has some 560,000 distinct CDR3 sequences, 9.5% to 10% seen once. The sample also formed part of further work on yellow fever vaccine responses in identical twins.

Sequenced: PBMCs. The receptors here all came from a woman between 18 and 29 years old in good health.

This clonotype was found a few times. The genes are TRBV5-6 and TRBJ2-5; 14 positions agree with TRBD2. This CDR3 is built from 16 residues. The germline V gene encodes CDR1 SGHDT and CDR2 YYEEEE. The ends lost 6 bases at V and 0 bases at J; junction bases unmatched: 4. CDR3 in amino acids: CASKGLAGAYQETQYF. CDR3 bases: TGTGCCAGCAAGGGACTAGCGGGGGCGTACCAAGAGACCCAGTACTTC.

As for this clonotype: A read error may explain this, as a much larger clone is one base away. The chain joins TRBV21-1 to TRBJ2-5; whether TRBD2, the table's D call, matches the DNA was not checked. TRBV21-1 is deemed a pseudogene. The CDR3 extends over 16 amino acids. CDR3 protein: CASNSSGRDEKETQYF. For the CDR3, the DNA is TGTGCCAGTAACTCTAGCGGCAGGGATGAAAAAGAGACCCAGTACTTC.

This chain uses TRBV20-1 with TRBJ2-1; the match to TRBD2 covers 11 bases. Germline CDR1 reads DFQATT; CDR2 reads SNEGSKA (reference sequence). This CDR3 is 16 amino acids long. The CDR3 DNA reads TGCTGCGCCTGGAGCCCCGGGACTAGCGGTTACAATGAGCAGTTCTTC. This translates into CCAWSPGTSGYNEQFF.

This clonotype was counted between two and nine times. CDR3 bases: TGTGCCAGCACCCCCTGGGGCGTAACAGGGGGTGTTTCACCCCTCCACTTT. Residues: CASTPWGVTGGVSPLHF. The chain employs TRBV27 and TRBJ1-6; 8 nucleotides align to TRBD1. CDR3 size: 17 residues. J was trimmed by 9 bases and V by 7 bases; bases with no gene match: 17. Per the germline V gene, CDR1 is MNHEY and CDR2 is SMNVEV (reference sequence).

This clonotype came up a few times. The chain recombines TRBV3-1 with TRBJ1-4; the D gene is possibly TRBD1 (6 bases). Germline V gene data show CDR1 as LGHDT and CDR2 as YNNKEL (reference sequence). The germline V and J ends were trimmed by 8 bases and 8 bases, with 15 bases remaining between them. This CDR3 comprises 13 residues. Here the CDR3 DNA reads TGTGCCAGCGCCCGGGGGGGGACAGAAAAACTGTTTTTT. It is translated as CASARGGTEKLFF.

This chain connects TRBV6-1 to TRBJ2-2; D remains ambiguous. This CDR3 is 13 amino acids long. Trimming cost V 5 bases and J 3 bases, with 7 bases left between them. The germline V gene encodes CDR1 MNHNS and CDR2 SASEGT. Written as DNA, the CDR3 is TGTGCCAGCAGTCTCTACTACACCGGGGAGCTGTTTTTT. Protein product: CASSLYYTGELFF.

The gene calls are TRBV20-1 and TRBJ2-1, with D maybe TRBD2 (6 bases). The V gene's germline CDR1 is DFQATT and CDR2 SNEGSKA (reference sequence). V shed 6 bases and J shed 4 bases, with 13 bases lying between them. The CDR3 runs 13 residues. CDR3 amino acids: CSATGTRYNEQFF. The CDR3 DNA reads TGCAGTGCAACCGGGACTCGTTACAATGAGCAGTTCTTC.

In its sample, this clonotype was seen a few times. The chain couples TRBV11-2 to TRBJ2-5, with 8 bases identical to TRBD2. The CDR3 spans 15 residues. Per germline, CDR1 SGHAT and CDR2 FQNNGV. Germline trimming cut 4 bases from V and 1 base from J; bases unmatched to any gene: 5. CDR3 sequence: CASSYREGGQETQYF. The CDR3 DNA follows: TGTGCCAGCAGCTATCGGGAGGGAGGCCAAGAGACCCAGTACTTC.

This clonotype was observed many times. J is TRBJ2-3 and V is TRBV7-6, with TRBD1 matching over 9 bases. Germline V gene data show CDR1 as SGHVS and CDR2 as FNYEAQ. V lost 5 bases to trimming and J lost 5 bases; unmatched junction nucleotides: 8. The CDR3 runs 15 residues. CDR3: CASSPRDRVGDTQYF. CDR3 DNA sequence: TGTGCCAGCAGCCCCCGGGACAGGGTAGGAGATACGCAGTATTTT.

J is TRBJ2-7 and V is TRBV7-9; TRBD1 agrees at 8 bases. The CDR3 loop spans 14 amino acids. Unmatched junction bases numbered 4, after V lost 5 bases and J lost 1 base. Per germline, CDR1 SEHNR and CDR2 FQNEAQ (reference sequence). The CDR3 region has the DNA TGTGCCAGCAGCGCAAACAGGGGGTCCTACGAGCAGTACTTC. It translates to CASSANRGSYEQYF.

This clonotype was found many times. J is TRBJ2-1 and V is TRBV5-6; no clear D gene. The CDR3 has 16 amino acids. Germline V lookup: CDR1 SGHDT, CDR2 YYEEEE. V lost 4 bases and J lost 4, with 18 bases in between. In DNA form, the CDR3 reads TGTGCCAGCAGCCGATCTGTGAGGAGCTTATACAATGAGCAGTTCTTC. This gives the protein CASSRSVRSLYNEQFF.

The chain couples TRBV7-2 to TRBJ1-5; D unclear. There are 14 residues in the CDR3. Germline V lookup: CDR1 SGHTA, CDR2 FQGNSA. V was cut by 1 base and J by 3 bases, with 7 bases left in between. The CDR3 DNA reads TGTGCCAGCAGCTTAGACGGGTTCAATCAGCCCCAGCATTTT. Protein: CASSLDGFNQPQHF.

Many counts were recorded for this clonotype. The V and J genes are TRBV7-2 and TRBJ1-6, with unresolved D. Trimming removed 5 bases at V and 9 bases at J, with 14 bases between. The length of the CDR3 is 14 residues. Per the germline V gene, CDR1 is SGHTA and CDR2 is FQGNSA. The CDR3 sequence: CASSARPGTSPLHF. CDR3 DNA sequence: TGTGCCAGCAGCGCAAGGCCGGGTACTTCACCCCTCCACTTT.

This clonotype has only a few counts. V gene TRBV28 combines with J gene TRBJ2-5; maybe TRBD2 (6 bases). Trimming took 2 bases from V and 3 from J, leaving 25 bases between them. The CDR3 has 19 amino acids. In germline, CDR1 is MDHEN, CDR2 SYDVKM. The CDR3 DNA sequence: TGTGCCAGCAGTTTAGTAGGATCCGGGGGTTTAGTAAGGAAAGAGACCCAGTACTTC. Protein: CASSLVGSGGLVRKETQYF.

This clonotype has ten or more counts. This sequence joins TRBV9 and TRBJ2-7, with 9 positions matching TRBD1. There are 15 residues in the CDR3. Germline V CDR1 and CDR2: SGDLS, YYNGEE. J lost 6 bases, V lost 4 bases, and 11 bases had no gene match. CDR3 sequence (DNA): TGTGCCAGCAGCCTTACAGGGGGCGGTCCAGGCGAGCAGTACTTC. Translated: CASSLTGGGPGEQYF.